This T cell receptor beta chain was identified in a study of T cells in Graves' hyperthyroidism and ophthalmopathy. There are 13 residues in the CDR3. The germline CDR1 and CDR2 sequences are SGHTA and FQGTGA. With V trimmed by 3 bases and J by 6 bases, 1 base remained unmatched. General study findings and limits: Ophthalmopathy cases were set apart from stable hyperthyroidism by a 13 V-J model.

This clonotype has ten or more counts. The antigen is unknown. RNA transcripts provided the source from which TCR beta CDR3 regions were amplified. The TCR CDR3 was amplified in a first-round RT-PCR using the HTBI primer set. TCRdb fed the multiplex PCR reads into MiXCR, producing one record per CDR3 protein. The sample holds about 350,000 distinct CDR3 sequences, around 14% seen once. Input material: blood. The gene calls are TRBV7-3 and TRBJ2-1; the match to TRBD1 covers 8 bases. The sequence came from a woman in her thirties with Graves' hyperthyroidism. CDR3 region: CASSLDRVNEQFF. Here the CDR3 DNA reads TGTGCCAGCAGCTTGGACAGGGTCAATGAGCAGTTCTTC. Full variable domain (missing parts from reference TRBV7-3 and TRBJ2-1): GAGVSQTPSNKVTEKGKYVELRCDPISGHTALYWYRQSLGQGPEFLIYFQGTGAADDSGLPNDRFFAVRPEGSVSTLKIQRTERGDSAVYLCASSLDRVNEQFFGPGTRLTVL.